A selection of T cell receptor beta chains follows, all from one sample in a study of CD8 T cells in ankylosing spondylitis. TCRdb redid the calling of the 5' RACE reads with MiXCR, one entry per CDR3 protein. Of a few hundred thousand distinct CDR3 sequences in the sample, under 8.5% were seen once. Sequenced input: blood, either unsorted or a sorted T cell fraction (not recorded which). The receptors were sampled from a male donor with ankylosing spondylitis. The CDR3 runs from the conserved cysteine through the conserved F or W.

TRBJ2-3 | TRBV3-1 | CASSQGPGLAGTDTQYF
TRBJ2-1 | TRBV5-1 | CASSAVLSEQFF
TRBJ2-7 | TRBV6-1 | CASTPGTYTYEQYF
TRBJ2-7 | TRBV2 | CASTRLAYEQYF
TRBJ2-1 | TRBV9 | CASSVPRGRATEQFF
TRBJ2-1 | TRBV2 | CASRRLAGGYNEQFF
TRBJ2-2 | TRBV12-3/TRBV12-4 | CASTLDSTVGDTGELFF
TRBJ2-3 | TRBV28 | CASSSLLTGPDFGSTDTQYF
TRBJ2-7 | TRBV27 | CASSSMGTSGPLEQYF
TRBJ1-1 | TRBV5-1 | CASSLSGAGINTEAFF
TRBJ1-6 | TRBV4-2 | CASSLQGPRNSPLHF
TRBJ2-7 | TRBV6-2/TRBV6-3 | CASRLQGGTYEQYF
TRBJ1-4 | TRBV3-1 | CASSKEEATELFF
TRBJ2-5 | TRBV29-1 | CSVAATGGGTQYF
TRBJ1-4 | TRBV7-3 | CASSLRGGANEKLFF
TRBJ2-1 | TRBV7-9 | CASSLGQGGIF
TRBJ2-2 | TRBV9 | CASSAGGRAISGELFF
TRBJ2-2 | TRBV27 | CASRQYTGELFF
TRBJ1-1 | TRBV29-1 | CSVEGGLNTEAFF
TRBJ1-2 | TRBV20-1 | CSATSGDRHYGYTF
TRBJ2-3 | TRBV5-1 | CASSLGAGQDLDTQYF
TRBJ2-3 | TRBV29-1 | CSVEDWADSTDTQYF
TRBJ1-5 | TRBV7-9 | CASSLQTGDSNQPQHF
TRBJ1-1 | TRBV12-3/TRBV12-4 | CASSLPGRVNTEAFF
TRBJ2-7 | TRBV5-4 | CASSSRGFYEQYF
TRBJ2-7 | TRBV30 | CAWNQGVDYEQYF
TRBJ1-5 | TRBV12-3/TRBV12-4 | CASSPSRGQRNQPQHF
TRBJ2-1 | TRBV3-1 | CASSQEGRQGREQFF
TRBJ2-7 | TRBV7-9 | CASSPNWWTGRSYEQYF